Following are 24 T cell receptor beta chains from one sample sequenced in a study of cytomegalovirus exposure and HLA in healthy donors. Generated by immunoSEQ multiplex PCR, the TCRdb table keeps only in-frame clones and is missing some. The table has about 240,000 clones, around 85% seen once; the top ten hold 0.95% to 1.5%. Source material: PBMCs. These receptors were taken from a woman in her twenties or thirties in good health and CMV-seropositive.

This CDR3 reads CASSPAGSGLSYEQYF. The CDR3 DNA reads TGTGCCAGCAGCCCCGCGGGTAGCGGGCTCTCCTACGAGCAGTACTTC. The chain is built from TRBV7-2 and TRBJ2-7, with 7 bases that match TRBD2. The CDR3 is 16 amino acids. V lost 5 bases and J lost 0; bases outside the gene matches: 10. Germline V gene sequence: CDR1 SGHTA, CDR2 FQGNSA.

The rearrangement links TRBV7-8 to TRBJ1-5; D gene uncertain. CDR3 length: 15 amino acids. Looked up from germline, CDR1 is SGHVS and CDR2 is FQNEAQ. With 1 base removed from V and 0 bases from J, the gap between germline ends came to 7 bases. The chain's CDR3 is CASSLEFYSNQPQHF. In nucleotides, the CDR3 is TGTGCCAGCAGCTTAGAATTCTATAGCAATCAGCCCCAGCATTTT.

The chain carries TRBV7-3 and TRBJ2-1; 7 nucleotides match TRBD2. CDR3 length equals 16 residues. Per the germline V gene, CDR1 is SGHTA and CDR2 is FQGTGA. Losses at the gene ends were 3 bases for V and 0 bases for J; bases not matched to a gene: 5. CDR3 region: CASSFGGSPSYNEQFF. The CDR3 nucleotides read TGTGCCAGCAGCTTCGGCGGGAGTCCCTCCTACAATGAGCAGTTCTTC.

The rearrangement uses TRBV11-2 and TRBJ2-1, with D maybe TRBD1 (5 bases). V was trimmed by 1 base and J by 6 bases, leaving 13 bases between them. From germline, CDR1 is SGHAT and CDR2 FQNNGV. The length of the CDR3 is 15 residues. The CDR3 DNA reads TGTGCCAGCAGCTTAGTTACGCAGGGCCGCAATGAGCAGTTCTTC. Protein: CASSLVTQGRNEQFF.

The chain combines TRBV10-2 with TRBJ2-1, with a weak D call TRBD2 (6 bases). From germline, CDR1 is WSHSY and CDR2 SAAADI. Deletions cut 0 bases from V and 3 bases from J, with 9 bases between. The CDR3 extends over 15 amino acids. CDR3 DNA: TGCGCCAGCAGTGAGTCGATTAGCGGCTACAATGAGCAGTTCTTC. Translation gives CASSESISGYNEQFF.

The V and J genes are TRBV28 and TRBJ1-1; 7 bases line up with TRBD1. Germline CDR1 and CDR2: MDHEN and SYDVKM. With V trimmed by 8 bases and J by 4 bases, 1 base remained unmatched. CDR3 size: 11 residues. The CDR3 nucleotides read TGTGCCAGCCAGGGGGGCACTGAAGCTTTCTTT. This translates into CASQGGTEAFF.

The CDR3 region is CASKIRTSGSNEQYF. CDR3 coding DNA: TGTGCCAGCAAAATAAGGACTAGCGGGAGCAACGAGCAGTACTTC. The chain joins TRBV28 to TRBJ2-7; 13 bases align to TRBD2. This CDR3 has 15 residues. Unmatched junction bases numbered 8, after V lost 7 bases and J lost 5 bases. Germline assignment: CDR1 MDHEN and CDR2 SYDVKM.

The V call is TRBV29-1, the J call TRBJ2-1; D call uncertain. In germline, CDR1 is SQVTM, CDR2 ANQGSEA. Trimming left V 2 bases short and J 3 bases short, with 8 bases between. There are 13 residues in the CDR3. For the CDR3, the DNA is TGCAGCGTTGAACAGAGGATCTACAATGAGCAGTTCTTC. This gives the protein CSVEQRIYNEQFF.

This sequence joins TRBV5-6 and TRBJ1-2, with a tentative D call TRBD1 (6 bases). The CDR3 extends over 16 amino acids. Germline V gene sequence: CDR1 SGHDT, CDR2 YYEEEE. The germline V and J ends were trimmed by 3 bases and 2 bases, with 17 bases remaining between them. CDR3 region: CASSWGGPTGNYGYTF. As DNA, the CDR3 is TGTGCCAGCAGCTGGGGGGGACCGACAGGCAACTATGGCTACACCTTC.

The chain employs TRBV11-3 and TRBJ2-7; 10 nucleotides align to TRBD2. The CDR3 length is 15 residues. Germline V gene sequence: CDR1 SGHNT, CDR2 YENEEA. The V segment lost 3 bases and the J segment 2 bases; nucleotides outside the gene matches: 4. CDR3 protein: CASSFEREGPYEQYF. CDR3 coding DNA: TGTGCCAGCAGCTTCGAGCGGGAGGGCCCCTACGAGCAGTACTTC.

The chain joins TRBV11-2 to TRBJ1-2; no clear D. V lost 5 bases, J lost 6 bases, and 7 bases lay in between. This CDR3 spans 11 amino acids. From germline, CDR1 is SGHAT and CDR2 FQNNGV. CDR3 DNA: TGTGCCAGCAGCCCGTCGGATGGCTACACCTTC. Translated, it gives CASSPSDGYTF.

The DNA of the CDR3 is TGCGCCAGCAGCCGGACAGGGGGTCTCCAAGAGACCCAGTACTTC. This gives the protein CASSRTGGLQETQYF. V is TRBV5-1 and J is TRBJ2-5, with 10 nucleotides matching TRBD1. CDR1 and CDR2 from the germline V gene are SGHRS and YFSETQ. This CDR3 spans 15 amino acids. Trimming at V came to 4 bases and at J to 1 base, leaving 4 bases not matched to a gene.

The chain employs TRBV15 and TRBJ2-1, with 7 nucleotides matching TRBD2. V lost 0 bases and J lost 7; bases outside the gene matches: 12. This CDR3 contains 17 residues. The germline CDR1 and CDR2 sequences are LNHNV and YYDKDF (reference sequence). Here the CDR3 DNA reads TGTGCCACCAGCAGAGATGTATGGGCTAGCGGAATTAATGAGCAGTTCTTC. This translates into CATSRDVWASGINEQFF.

The V gene is TRBV9, the J gene TRBJ1-1; D might be TRBD1 (6 bases). The CDR3 extends over 15 amino acids. Germline CDR1 SGDLS, CDR2 YYNGEE. V lost 2 bases, J lost 2 bases, and 13 bases lay in between. CDR3 protein: CASSVSWGLNTEAFF. Written as DNA, the CDR3 is TGTGCCAGCAGCGTGAGCTGGGGGCTTAACACTGAAGCTTTCTTT.

The chain recombines TRBV11-1 with TRBJ1-2, with D hard to call. Trimming pared 0 bases from V and 1 base from J, leaving 9 bases between. The CDR3 spans 15 residues. Germline V gene data show CDR1 as SGHAT and CDR2 as FQDESV (reference sequence). CDR3 bases: TGTGCCAGCAGCTTAGCGGGCGGGGATAACTATGGCTACACCTTC. Encoded protein: CASSLAGGDNYGYTF. Together with reference TRBV11-1 and TRBJ1-2, the CDR3 gives the full variable domain: EAEVAQSPRYKITEKSQAVAFWCDPISGHATLYWYRQILGQGPELLVQFQDESVVDDSQLPKDRFSAERLKGVDSTLKIQPAELGDSAMYLCASSLAGGDNYGYTFGSGTRLTVV.

The chain employs TRBV11-2 and TRBJ2-1; D is possibly TRBD2 (6 bases). Germline CDR1 is SGHAT and CDR2 is FQNNGV. The CDR3 loop spans 16 amino acids. V lost 0 bases and J lost 3, with 12 bases in between. CDR3 nucleotide sequence: TGTGCCAGCAGCTTAGAAACGGGAGTAATCTACAATGAGCAGTTCTTC. This translates into CASSLETGVIYNEQFF.

The gene calls are TRBV2 and TRBJ2-5, with TRBD2 matching 9 bases. The germline CDR1 and CDR2 sequences are SNHLY and FYNNEI. The CDR3 contains 17 residues. The J segment lost 3 bases and the V segment lost 9 bases, leaving 17 bases of the junction unmatched. The CDR3 DNA reads TGTGCCAGGTCGCATGATAAGGCGGGAGGGGCGGAAGAGACCCAGTACTTC. Its protein product is CARSHDKAGGAEETQYF.

This chain uses TRBV30 with TRBJ2-7, with D possibly being TRBD1 (6 bases). V was pared by 5 bases and J by 3 bases, with 14 bases between. Looked up from germline, CDR1 is GTSNPN and CDR2 is SVGIG (reference sequence). The CDR3 runs to 13 residues. Here the CDR3 DNA reads TGTGCCTGGGGACAGCCGAGGCACTACGAGCAGTACTTC. Translated: CAWGQPRHYEQYF.

The rearrangement links TRBV5-1 to TRBJ2-1; D not certain. Germline CDR1 reads SGHRS; CDR2 reads YFSETQ. With 0 bases removed from V and 3 bases from J, the gap between germline ends came to 13 bases. The CDR3 extends over 16 amino acids. In DNA, the CDR3 is TGCGCCAGCAGCTTGGCTATAGACTGGAGCTACAATGAGCAGTTCTTC. Protein: CASSLAIDWSYNEQFF.

This clone turned up a few times. The chain joins TRBV5-1 to TRBJ2-1, with 7 nucleotides matching TRBD2. The germline gives CDR1 SGHRS, CDR2 YFSETQ. The CDR3 runs 17 residues. J gave up 0 bases and V 2 bases, and 8 bases lay outside the gene matches. CDR3 loop: CASSFATSTSSYNEQFF. CDR3 nucleotides: TGCGCCAGCAGCTTCGCGACTAGCACGAGCTCCTACAATGAGCAGTTCTTC.

This sequence joins TRBV15 and TRBJ2-1; 9 bases align to TRBD1. The V and J ends lost 5 bases and 4 bases, in that order; junction bases with no gene match: 6. CDR1 is LNHNV and CDR2 is YYDKDF in the germline V gene (reference sequence). The CDR3 runs 15 residues. CDR3 coding DNA: TGTGCCACCAGCGCTGTGGGACAGGGATACAATGAGCAGTTCTTC. This translates into CATSAVGQGYNEQFF.

CDR3 bases: TGCGCCAGCAGCCAAGTGGTAGCGGGCGGTGTTGAGCAGTTCTTC. The encoded protein is CASSQVVAGGVEQFF. The gene calls are TRBV4-1 and TRBJ2-1; the match to TRBD2 covers 7 bases. Germline V lookup: CDR1 MGHRA, CDR2 YSYEKL. The trim removed 1 base at V and 9 bases at J, leaving 9 bases unmatched. The CDR3 spans 15 residues.

This clone has more than one count but fewer than ten. The V call is TRBV6-6, the J call TRBJ2-5; TRBD2 matches at 10 bases. The CDR3 has 15 amino acids. J lost 4 bases, V lost 2 bases, and 4 bases had no gene match. Germline assignment: CDR1 MNHNY and CDR2 SVGAGI (reference sequence). CDR3 loop: CASSYPSGRGETQYF. The CDR3 DNA is TGTGCCAGCAGTTACCCCAGCGGGAGGGGAGAGACCCAGTACTTC.

This chain connects TRBV27 to TRBJ1-1; 8 bases agree with TRBD1. Germline V gene lookup returns CDR1 MNHEY and CDR2 SMNVEV (reference sequence). The CDR3 covers 13 residues. Trimming at V came to 7 bases and at J to 7 bases, leaving 8 bases not matched to a gene. The CDR3 is CASIAQGAIEAFF. CDR3 DNA: TGTGCCAGCATTGCGCAGGGGGCGATTGAAGCTTTCTTT.